These T cell receptor beta chains were read from a single sample in a study of STAT5B mutations in CD4+ large granular lymphocyte leukemia. The data were produced by immunoSEQ multiplex PCR, yet TCRdb's version contains in-frame clones alone and is incomplete. The data contain 25,000 to 35,000 clones, nearly 80% of them singletons. Sequencing was performed on CD4+ T cells from blood buffy coats. The receptor source for this set is a human donor in good health. CDR3s include the opening cysteine and the closing phenylalanine or tryptophan. The D gene is left open where the match is weak. Rows may omit the clone size; those that give it use once, few, many or a size class.

CDR3 protein: CASGETGEKLFF
CDR3 DNA: TGTGCCAGCGGTGAAACGGGTGAAAAACTGTTTTTT
J gene: TRBJ1-4
clone size: few
D gene: -
V gene: TRBV2

CDR3 protein: CASSPSPGTGNTIYF
CDR3 DNA: TGTGCCAGCTCACCTAGTCCCGGGACAGGAAACACCATATATTTT
J gene: TRBJ1-3
clone size: -
D gene: -
V gene: TRBV18

CDR3 protein: CASSQEHGVRNQPQHF
CDR3 DNA: TGCGCCAGCAGCCAAGAACACGGGGTGCGCAATCAGCCCCAGCATTTT
J gene: TRBJ1-5
clone size: -
D gene: -
V gene: TRBV4-1

CDR3 protein: CASRKTGFINYGYTF
CDR3 DNA: TGTGCCAGCAGGAAGACAGGGTTTATTAACTATGGCTACACCTTC
J gene: TRBJ1-2
clone size: -
D gene: TRBD1
V gene: TRBV2

CDR3 protein: CASSKGRAKPVHNEQFF
CDR3 DNA: TGTGCCAGCAGCAAAGGTCGGGCGAAGCCTGTCCACAATGAGCAGTTCTTC
J gene: TRBJ2-1
clone size: once
D gene: -
V gene: TRBV21-1

CDR3 protein: CASSFSSSNSPLHF
CDR3 DNA: TGTGCCAGCAGTTTTTCGTCCAGTAATTCACCCCTCCACTTT
J gene: TRBJ1-6
clone size: -
D gene: -
V gene: TRBV6-4

CDR3 protein: CASSQDALYNEQFF
CDR3 DNA: TGCGCCAGCAGCCAAGATGCCTTATACAATGAGCAGTTCTTC
J gene: TRBJ2-1
clone size: -
D gene: -
V gene: TRBV4-3

CDR3 protein: CAISESEAGSGNTIYF
CDR3 DNA: TGTGCCATCAGTGAGTCGGAGGCAGGCTCTGGAAACACCATATATTTT
J gene: TRBJ1-3
clone size: -
D gene: -
V gene: TRBV10-3

CDR3 protein: CASSLALDKADTQYF
CDR3 DNA: TGCGCCAGCAGCTTGGCCCTAGACAAGGCAGATACGCAGTATTTT
J gene: TRBJ2-3
clone size: -
D gene: -
V gene: TRBV5-1

CDR3 protein: CASSLWTGGPYGYTF
CDR3 DNA: TGTGCCAGCAGCCTCTGGACAGGGGGGCCTTATGGCTACACCTTC
J gene: TRBJ1-2
clone size: -
D gene: TRBD1
V gene: TRBV5-6

CDR3 protein: CASSSQGTDTQYF
CDR3 DNA: TGTGCCAGCAGCTCACAGGGCACAGATACGCAGTATTTT
J gene: TRBJ2-3
clone size: few
D gene: -
V gene: TRBV7-3

CDR3 protein: CASSHDREFYEQYF
CDR3 DNA: TGTGCCAGCTCACATGACAGGGAATTCTACGAGCAGTACTTC
J gene: TRBJ2-7
clone size: -
D gene: TRBD1
V gene: TRBV18

CDR3 protein: CASSGTAMNTEAFF
CDR3 DNA: TGTGCCAGCAGTGGGACAGCCATGAACACTGAAGCTTTCTTT
J gene: TRBJ1-1
clone size: -
D gene: TRBD1
V gene: TRBV7-2

CDR3 protein: CASTKGVAFF
CDR3 DNA: TGTGCCAGCACCAAGGGGGTGGCTTTCTTT
J gene: TRBJ1-1
clone size: -
D gene: -
V gene: TRBV6-4

CDR3 protein: CASSQVLATGELFF
CDR3 DNA: TGTGCCAGCAGCCAGGTGCTAGCCACAGGGGAGCTGTTTTTT
J gene: TRBJ2-2
clone size: -
D gene: -
V gene: TRBV7-2

CDR3 protein: CASSRGLQWNTEAFF
CDR3 DNA: TGTGCCAGCAGTCGGGGACTACAGTGGAACACTGAAGCTTTCTTT
J gene: TRBJ1-1
clone size: -
D gene: -
V gene: TRBV6-5